Each of the 3 T cell receptor beta chains below was sequenced from the same sample in a study of T cells in Graves' hyperthyroidism and ophthalmopathy. What was amplified from RNA transcripts were TCR beta CDR3 regions. The TCR CDR3 first-round RT-PCR relied on the HTBI primer set. TCRdb reanalysed the multiplex PCR reads using MiXCR and keeps one entry per CDR3 protein. The table shows hundreds of thousands of distinct CDR3 sequences, with roughly 40% occurring only once. Sequenced sample: blood. The receptors originated from a man younger than 35 with Graves' hyperthyroidism.

The sample holds a few counts of this clonotype. DNA of the CDR3: TGTGCCAGCAGTTTATCATCAGGGGAGGGAAAACTGTTTTTT. The encoded protein is CASSLSSGEGKLFF. The chain links TRBV12-3 or TRBV12-4 to TRBJ1-4, with a possible D match to TRBD1 (6 bases). The CDR3 runs to 14 residues. V lost 2 bases and J lost 10, with 14 bases in between.

This clonotype was counted between two and nine times. The gene calls are TRBV12-3 or TRBV12-4 and TRBJ2-5; 10 bases map to TRBD2. The CDR3 contains 15 residues. The V segment lost 5 bases and the J segment 2 bases; nucleotides outside the gene matches: 5. CDR3 residues: CASSELAGPQETQYF. The DNA for the CDR3 is TGTGCCAGCAGTGAACTAGCGGGACCACAAGAGACCCAGTACTTC.

The rearrangement links TRBV4-1 to TRBJ1-4, with 8 bases lining up with TRBD1. The V gene's germline CDR1 is MGHRA and CDR2 YSYEKL. CDR3 size: 16 residues. V was clipped by 3 bases and J by 6 bases; unmatched bases: 9. The CDR3 DNA sequence: TGCGCCAGCAGCCAGCCTCGGACAGGGACAGATGAAAAACTGTTTTTT. Translation: CASSQPRTGTDEKLFF.